The clone carrying this TCR beta chain was found many times. CDR1 is MNHNS, CDR2 SASEGT, per germline. CDR3 length: 17 amino acids. Trimming stripped 8 bases from V and 0 bases from J, with 22 bases between. The library was built from around 400 ng RNA with molecular barcoded adaptors for alpha/delta and beta/gamma chains. TCRdb reprocessed the reads with MiXCR, giving one entry per CDR3 protein. This repertoire shows over 15,000 distinct CDR3 sequences, less than 25% found once; its top ten account for around 24%. This specimen comes from a study of read filtering for tumor transcriptome and immune sequencing. The wider study: TCR-mapped reads were about 3.5 to 11 million with IR-seq versus roughly 80 to 1,300 with RNA-seq.

At the time of active disease, bone marrow was collected from every patient. Sequenced sample: a population of CD138-negative cells sorted from bone marrow. This sequence joins TRBV6-1 and TRBJ1-1, with D unclear. This TCR was recovered from a donor at least 40 years old with multiple myeloma. CDR3 sequence: CASRLVGSPRMNTEAFF. The CDR3 DNA reads as TGTGCCAGCCGGCTCGTCGGGTCCCCAAGGATGAACACTGAAGCTTTCTTT.